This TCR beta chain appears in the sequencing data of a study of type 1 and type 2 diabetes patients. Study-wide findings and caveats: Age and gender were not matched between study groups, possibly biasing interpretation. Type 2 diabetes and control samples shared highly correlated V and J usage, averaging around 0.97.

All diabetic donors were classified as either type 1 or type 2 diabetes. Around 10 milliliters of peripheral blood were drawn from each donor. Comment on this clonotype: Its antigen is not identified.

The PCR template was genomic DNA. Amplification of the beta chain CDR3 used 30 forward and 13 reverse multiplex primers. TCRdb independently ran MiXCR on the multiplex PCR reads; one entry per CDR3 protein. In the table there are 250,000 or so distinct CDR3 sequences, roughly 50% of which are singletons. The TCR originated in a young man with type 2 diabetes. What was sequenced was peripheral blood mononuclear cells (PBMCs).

For the CDR3, the DNA is TGTGCCAGTAGTACCAACCCGGGGGGAGGTGGTACAGATACGCAGTATTTT. Its translation is CASSTNPGGGGTDTQYF. J is TRBJ2-3 and V is TRBV19; TRBD2 matches at 7 bases. The junction had 13 bases not matched to a gene; V was cut back by 4 bases and J by 3 bases. The CDR3 consists of 17 residues. The V gene's germline CDR1 is LNHDA and CDR2 SQIVND (reference sequence). The full variable domain, rest sourced from reference TRBV19 and TRBJ2-3, is DGGITQSPKYLFRKEGQNVTLSCEQNLNHDAMYWYRQDPGQGLRLIYYSQIVNDFQKGDIAEGYSVSREKKESFPLTVTSAQKNPTAFYLCASSTNPGGGGTDTQYFGPGTRLTVL.